This T cell receptor beta chain stems from a study of blood T cell repertoires in COVID-19 (dated by TCRdb to 2019 to 2021). As for the study more broadly: Collaborator samples came from the United States, Italy and Spain and covered acute and convalescent phases of COVID-19. The prospective study material was composed of cDNA or gDNA derived from T cells, B-cell-depleted T cells, or PBMCs. The repertoires were made available in a free public database intended to serve as a resource for research on the immune response to SARS-CoV-2. Subjects who had been exposed to COVID-19, were actively infected with it, or had recovered from it provided the deeply sampled blood TCRbeta repertoires that made up the dataset. Where available, HLA class I and class II types were obtained from metadata supplied by the sample provider rather than from assay-based typing. The samples were drawn from the first 160 participants of the ongoing ImmuneRACE study and from 1,200 or so subjects provided by 6 global collaborators. The sample metadata nearly always contained a de-identified subject ID, COVID-19 status, age in years and sex.

With regard to this clone: Its antigen remains undetermined. Qualities for individual bases were not recorded, and no much larger clone is one base off.

A second Seattle source provided samples from volunteer blood donors who had recovered from COVID-19. Each collaborating institution followed its own protocols to collect whole blood in K2EDTA tubes. Collaborator samples were shipped for TCRbeta analysis as frozen whole blood, isolated PBMCs, or DNA extracted from either sample type. The immunoSEQ Assay, a bias-controlled multiplex PCR, was used to amplify TCRbeta CDR3 regions from genomic DNA. The study's processing was this. The number of nucleated cells in each sample was estimated by amplification of reference gene primers within the assay. To quantify the absolute abundance of each unique TCRbeta CDR3 rearrangement, sequence reads were collapsed and filtered. For each sample, productive Simpson clonality was calculated as the square root of Simpson's diversity index across productive rearrangements. TCRdb's version of the immuneACCESS table is confined to in-frame rearrangements and falls short of the full clone set. An unresolved V gene accounts for under half of the shortfall where checked; the remainder is of unknown origin. From that table come the V and J calls and clone size; the DNA was used to work out D and trimming. A total of hundreds of thousands of clones appear in this sample, around 86% of them only once. Of the sample, around 6.9% is held by the ten largest clones.

The paper as a whole reports these results and caveats: The quantity of clinical and demographic metadata differed by source and by participant and was supplied without curation.

The sequenced material came from peripheral blood. This clonotype was sampled from a man aged 55 to 70 who had recovered from COVID-19.

The CDR3 amino acid sequence is: CASRSSREADTQYF. The bases read TGCGCCAGCAGGTCTTCCCGGGAGGCAGATACGCAGTATTTT. The chain is made from TRBV5-1 and TRBJ2-3, with 7 middle bases fitting TRBD2. CDR1 and CDR2 are read off the germline V gene as SGHRS and YFSETQ. V lost 5 bases and J lost 4 bases, and the count of bases not matched to a germline gene is 7. Counted from cysteine to phenylalanine, this CDR3 has 14 amino acids. This entry keeps only the CDR3 DNA: 42 bases, framed from base 1.